Below are 6 T cell receptor beta chains sequenced from a single sample in a study of CD8 T cells in Susac syndrome. With random hexamers, roughly 0.45 to 1 ug RNA was reverse transcribed. Using its own MiXCR run on the immunoSEQ multiplex PCR reads, TCRdb lists one record per CDR3 protein. The sample has a few hundred thousand distinct CDR3 sequences; over 90% are singletons. The sample comprised CD4+ T cells from PBMCs. These receptors all stem from a human donor with multiple sclerosis.

CDR3: CASSQDRPVSGNTIYF. Written as DNA, the CDR3 is TGTGCCAGCAGCCAAGATCGTCCGGTCTCTGGAAACACCATATATTTT. V usage is TRBV3-1 and J usage is TRBJ1-3, with D hard to call. Trimming took off 0 bases at V and 0 bases at J, with 9 bases between the two ends. The CDR3 length is 16 residues. Germline V gene data show CDR1 as LGHDT and CDR2 as YNNKEL (reference sequence).

The chain links TRBV30 to TRBJ1-2; TRBD1 might be the D (5 bases). V was shortened by 4 bases and J by 4 bases, with 16 bases between the two germline ends. Germline assignment: CDR1 GTSNPN and CDR2 SVGIG (reference sequence). CDR3 size: 14 residues. The CDR3 region has the DNA TGTGCCTGGAAACTCAATGGGGCATCCTATGGCTACACCTTC. It codes for CAWKLNGASYGYTF.

This chain joins TRBV15 and TRBJ1-6, with TRBD1 matching over 8 bases. With V trimmed by 1 base and J by 9 bases, 5 bases remained unmatched. The length of the CDR3 is 15 residues. CDR1 LNHNV and CDR2 YYDKDF come from the germline V gene (reference sequence). CDR3 loop: CATSRGQGAASPLHF. The CDR3 DNA follows: TGTGCCACCAGCAGAGGGCAGGGGGCGGCTTCACCCCTCCACTTT.

This sequence joins TRBV20-1 and TRBJ2-5, with 9 bases lining up with TRBD1. The germline V gene has CDR1 DFQATT and CDR2 SNEGSKA (reference sequence). V lost 3 bases to trimming and J lost 3 bases; unmatched junction nucleotides: 5. CDR3 size: 14 residues. The CDR3 is CSASTRTGEETQYF. The DNA of the CDR3 is TGCAGTGCTAGCACCCGGACAGGGGAAGAGACCCAGTACTTC.

The CDR3 protein is CASTFRTSTDTQYF. CDR3 sequence (DNA): TGTGCCAGCACTTTCCGTACTAGCACAGATACGCAGTATTTT. The rearrangement uses TRBV12-3 or TRBV12-4 and TRBJ2-3; D gene uncertain. V was trimmed by 7 bases and J by 0 bases, leaving 11 bases between them. The CDR3 contains 14 residues.

This clonotype was seen a single time. The chain carries TRBV6-5 and TRBJ2-5, with D hard to call. Trimming removed 9 bases at V and 3 bases at J, with 8 bases between. Germline CDR1 reads MNHEY; CDR2 reads SVGAGI. The CDR3 is 11 residues long. The CDR3 DNA reads as TGTGCCAGTAGAACGGAAGAGACCCAGTACTTC. It translates to CASRTEETQYF.